Given below is one T cell receptor (beta chain) in context. The antigen remains undetermined. The CDR3 has 13 residues. Trimming removed 0 bases from V and 8 bases from J, with 10 bases in between. From germline, CDR1 is GTSNPN and CDR2 SVGIG (reference sequence). The sample belongs to a study of siplizumab effects on memory and regulatory T cells. Findings of the study overall: Naive T cell populations appeared to exhibit greater diversity than memory cells and appeared to be major alloresponse contributors. Relative to controls at roughly 26%, mappable alloreactive CD4+ clones exhibited a mean Treg-derived proportion of less than 70% with siplizumab. Roughly 75-95% of dividing CD4+ or CD8+ clones were without an attributable naive or memory phenotype.

Libraries were prepared by immunoSEQ multiplex PCR; TCRdb keeps only in-frame clonotypes and omits some of them. The sample yields roughly 80,000 clones, approximately 86% seen once. The genes are TRBV30 and TRBJ1-4; D ambiguous. Input material: Tregs sorted from blood. This receptor was obtained from a human donor in good health. DNA for the CDR3: TGTGCCTGGAGTGTGTGGGAGGGAGAAAAACTGTTTTTT. Its translation is CAWSVWEGEKLFF. The full variable domain, its missing parts supplied by reference TRBV30 and TRBJ1-4, is SQTIHQWPATLVQPVGSPLSLECTVEGTSNPNLYWYRQAAGRGLQLLFYSVGIGQISSEVPQNLSASRPQDRQFILSSKKLLLSDSGFYLCAWSVWEGEKLFFGSGTQLSVL.